Listed here are 7 T cell receptor beta chains from one sample, sequenced in a study of T-cell memory formation after mild COVID-19 (dated by TCRdb to about 2021). To prepare the library, 5' RACE was applied. TCRdb lists the instrument as Illumina NovaSeq 6000. The public reads were reprocessed in TCRdb via fastp at Q25 and MiXCR, keeping in-frame beta chains. Each record represents a unique CDR3 protein, reported with the most common genes and DNA among its rows. The sample records 190,000 or so distinct CDR3 sequences, over 20% of which are singletons. The ten largest clones take up 23% of the sample. Sequencing was carried out using PBMCs or a T cell subset sorted from them (not recorded which). The receptors stem from an adult woman who had mild COVID-19 (a few samples of this study predate the infection). The sample titles of this study are shuffled in the database, so cell type and time point are left out; the donor was told from shared clones.

This clonotype came up a few times. The chain carries TRBV9 and TRBJ2-3; 7 positions agree with TRBD2. CDR1 is SGDLS and CDR2 is YYNGEE in the germline V gene. The CDR3 is 15 residues long. Trimming took 4 bases from V and 6 from J; bases not matched to a gene: 11. In DNA, the CDR3 is TGTGCCAGCAGCCCGAGTGAGAATAGCGGGGATACGCAGTATTTT. Amino acid sequence: CASSPSENSGDTQYF.

In this sample, this clonotype turned up a few times. The J gene is TRBJ1-2, the V gene TRBV5-1; a possible D gene is TRBD1 (6 bases). The CDR3 length is 13 residues. Per germline, CDR1 SGHRS and CDR2 YFSETQ. Deletions cut 2 bases from V and 6 bases from J, with 11 bases between. The CDR3 DNA reads as TGCGCCAGCAGCTTCCCAGGGGCGGATGGCTACACCTTC. Protein sequence: CASSFPGADGYTF.

The chain uses TRBV29-1 and TRBJ2-7, with a tentative D call TRBD2 (6 bases). The length of the CDR3 is 14 residues. The germline CDR1 and CDR2 sequences are SQVTM and ANQGSEA. V lost 4 bases, J lost 3 bases, and 16 bases lay in between. Here the CDR3 DNA reads TGCAGCGTTGTGGCGGGGACGGCGGACTACGAGCAGTACTTC. It specifies CSVVAGTADYEQYF.

This clonotype was seen more than once but under ten times. The chain couples TRBV4-2 to TRBJ2-7; D is unresolved. This CDR3 is 16 amino acids long. The V end was cut by 0 bases, the J end by 3 bases, with 15 bases between. Germline lookup yields CDR1 LGHNA and CDR2 YNFKEQ. The CDR3 protein is CASSQEQSTPGYEQYF. The CDR3 nucleotides are TGTGCCAGCAGCCAAGAGCAATCGACACCCGGCTACGAGCAGTACTTC.

DNA of the CDR3: TGTGCCAGCAGCCAACAGGGTACGTGGTATGGCTACACCTTC. Translating it yields CASSQQGTWYGYTF. The chain carries TRBV4-2 and TRBJ1-2, with a possible D match to TRBD1 (5 bases). The CDR3 sequence is 14 residues long. Deletions cut 2 bases from V and 5 bases from J, with 12 bases between. Germline values: CDR1 LGHNA, CDR2 YNFKEQ.

The J gene is TRBJ2-1, the V gene TRBV24-1; 7 positions match TRBD2. Germline CDR1 KGHDR, CDR2 SFDVKD. The CDR3 is 14 residues long. Trimming cost V 4 bases and J 9 bases; bases outside gene matches: 8. The CDR3 is CATSDPGLGGEQFF. For the CDR3, the DNA is TGTGCCACCAGTGACCCCGGACTAGGAGGTGAGCAGTTCTTC.

This clonotype was picked up a small number of times. The chain has TRBV12-3 or TRBV12-4 and TRBJ1-3, with no clear D. V shed 3 bases and J shed 1 base, with 10 bases lying between them. CDR3 length: 15 amino acids. The CDR3 DNA reads as TGTGCCAGCAGTTTTCAGGCCTCATCTGGAAACACCATATATTTT. It codes for CASSFQASSGNTIYF.